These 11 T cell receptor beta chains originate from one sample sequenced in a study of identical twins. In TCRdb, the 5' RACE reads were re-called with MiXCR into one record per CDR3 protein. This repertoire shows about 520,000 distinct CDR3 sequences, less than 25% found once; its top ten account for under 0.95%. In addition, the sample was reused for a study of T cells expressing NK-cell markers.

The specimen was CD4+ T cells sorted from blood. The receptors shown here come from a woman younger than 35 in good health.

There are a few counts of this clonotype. The CDR3 DNA reads as TGTGCTAGTGCCACATACACCTCACTTGAGCAGTTCTTC. Its protein is CASATYTSLEQFF. This chain joins TRBV12-5 and TRBJ2-1; no firm D call. This CDR3 has 13 amino acids. Germline lookup yields CDR1 LGHNT and CDR2 FRNRAP. The V end lost 7 bases, the J end lost 9 bases, and 16 bases lay between the germline ends.

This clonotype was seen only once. CDR3 bases: TGCGCCAGCAGCCCGAACTACCTAGCGACGGAGACCCAGTACTTC. Translating it yields CASSPNYLATETQYF. The chain recombines TRBV5-1 with TRBJ2-5, with TRBD2 as a possible D gene (6 bases). The V end was cut by 4 bases, the J end by 5 bases, with 18 bases between. In germline, CDR1 is SGHRS, CDR2 YFSETQ. The CDR3 covers 15 residues. Using reference TRBV5-1 and TRBJ2-5 for the parts outside the CDR3, the full variable domain is KAGVTQTPRYLIKTRGQQVTLSCSPISGHRSVSWYQQTPGQGLQFLFEYFSETQRNKGNFPGRFSGRQFSNSRSEMNVSTLELGDSALYLCASSPNYLATETQYFGPGTRLLVL.

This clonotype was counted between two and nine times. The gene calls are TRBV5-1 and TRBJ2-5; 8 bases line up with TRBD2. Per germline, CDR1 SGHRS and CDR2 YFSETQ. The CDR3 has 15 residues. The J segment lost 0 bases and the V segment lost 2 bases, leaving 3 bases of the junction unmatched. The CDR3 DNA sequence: TGCGCCAGCAGCTTTAGCGGGGTCAACCAAGAGACCCAGTACTTC. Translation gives CASSFSGVNQETQYF.

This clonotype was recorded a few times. The CDR3: CASSQRDHSPFF. The CDR3 nucleotides read TGTGCCAGCAGCCAGAGGGACCATTCGCCGTTCTTC. The chain links TRBV14 to TRBJ2-1; D is perhaps TRBD1 or TRBD2 (5 bases each). Germline-derived CDR1 and CDR2 are SGHDN and FVKESK. Trimming left V 3 bases short and J 15 bases short, with 15 bases between. The CDR3 runs 12 residues.

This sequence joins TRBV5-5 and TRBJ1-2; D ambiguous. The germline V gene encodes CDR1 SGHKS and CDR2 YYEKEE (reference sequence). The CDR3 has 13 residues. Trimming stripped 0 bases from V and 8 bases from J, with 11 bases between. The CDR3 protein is CASSLVGLRGYTF. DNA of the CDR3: TGTGCCAGCAGCTTGGTGGGGTTAAGGGGCTACACCTTC.

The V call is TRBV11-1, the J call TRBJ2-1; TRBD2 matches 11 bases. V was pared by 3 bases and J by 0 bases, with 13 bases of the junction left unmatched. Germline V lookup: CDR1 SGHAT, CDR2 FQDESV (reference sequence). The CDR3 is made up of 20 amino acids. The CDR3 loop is CASSFYRLAGFPSSYNEQFF. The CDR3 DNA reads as TGTGCCAGCAGCTTTTATCGACTAGCGGGGTTTCCTAGCTCCTACAATGAGCAGTTCTTC.

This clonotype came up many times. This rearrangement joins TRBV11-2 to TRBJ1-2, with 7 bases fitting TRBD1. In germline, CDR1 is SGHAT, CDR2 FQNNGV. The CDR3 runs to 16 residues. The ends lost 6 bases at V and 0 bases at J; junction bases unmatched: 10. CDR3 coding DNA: TGTGCCAGCAGACCACTCCGGGACAGACCTAACTATGGCTACACCTTC. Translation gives CASRPLRDRPNYGYTF. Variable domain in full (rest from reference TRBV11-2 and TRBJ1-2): EAGVAQSPRYKIIEKRQSVAFWCNPISGHATLYWYQQILGQGPKLLIQFQNNGVVDDSQLPKDRFSAERLKGVDSTLKIQPAKLEDSAVYLCASRPLRDRPNYGYTFGSGTRLTVV.

Written as DNA, the CDR3 is TGTGCCAGCAGCTATTCAGCCTACAATGAGCAGTTCTTC. Protein product: CASSYSAYNEQFF. The chain uses TRBV11-2 and TRBJ2-1; D not certain. Germline CDR1 is SGHAT and CDR2 is FQNNGV. The CDR3 is 13 residues long. The V and J ends lost 4 bases and 2 bases respectively, with 6 bases between them.

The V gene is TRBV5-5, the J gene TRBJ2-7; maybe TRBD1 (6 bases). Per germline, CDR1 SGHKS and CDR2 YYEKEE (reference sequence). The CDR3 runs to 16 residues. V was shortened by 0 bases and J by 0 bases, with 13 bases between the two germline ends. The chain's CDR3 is CASSLVGTTSSYEQYF. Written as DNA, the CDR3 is TGTGCCAGCAGCTTGGTTGGGACAACTAGCTCCTACGAGCAGTACTTC.

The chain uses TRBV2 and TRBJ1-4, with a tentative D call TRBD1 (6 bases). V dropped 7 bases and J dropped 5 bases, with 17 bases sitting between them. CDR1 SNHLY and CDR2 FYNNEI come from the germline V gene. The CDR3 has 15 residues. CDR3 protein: CASTPPLGQNEKLFF. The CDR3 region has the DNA TGTGCCAGCACCCCCCCCCTCGGACAGAATGAAAAACTGTTTTTT.

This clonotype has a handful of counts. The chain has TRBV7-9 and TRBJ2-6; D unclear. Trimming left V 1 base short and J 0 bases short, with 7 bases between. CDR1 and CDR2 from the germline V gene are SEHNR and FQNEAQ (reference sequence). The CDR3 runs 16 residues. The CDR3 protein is CASSLGAGSGANVLTF. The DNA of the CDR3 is TGTGCCAGCAGCTTAGGGGCTGGCTCTGGGGCCAACGTCCTGACTTTC.